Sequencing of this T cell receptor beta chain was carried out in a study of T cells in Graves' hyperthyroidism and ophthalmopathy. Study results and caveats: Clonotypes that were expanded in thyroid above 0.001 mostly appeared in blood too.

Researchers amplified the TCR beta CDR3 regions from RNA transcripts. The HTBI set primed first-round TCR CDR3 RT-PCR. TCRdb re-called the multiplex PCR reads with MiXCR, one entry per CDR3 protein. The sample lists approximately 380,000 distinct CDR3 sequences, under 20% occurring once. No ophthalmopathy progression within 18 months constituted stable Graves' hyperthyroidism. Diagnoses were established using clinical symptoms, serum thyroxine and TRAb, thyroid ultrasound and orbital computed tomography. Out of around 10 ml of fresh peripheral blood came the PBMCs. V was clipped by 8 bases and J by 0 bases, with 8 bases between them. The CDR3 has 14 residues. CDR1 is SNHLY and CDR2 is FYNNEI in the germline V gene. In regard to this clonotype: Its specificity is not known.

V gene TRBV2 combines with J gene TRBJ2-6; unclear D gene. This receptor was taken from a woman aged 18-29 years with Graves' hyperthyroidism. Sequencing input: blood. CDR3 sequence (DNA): TGTGCCAGCCAAGTCGACTCTGGGGCCAACGTCCTGACTTTC. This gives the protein CASQVDSGANVLTF.